Shown below are 16 T cell receptor beta chains from a single sample sequenced in a study of T-cell reconstitution after alpha-beta-depleted transplantation in children. The authors prepared the TCRbeta library with unique molecular identifiers. One entry per CDR3 protein, called by TCRdb with MiXCR from the PCR reads. Altogether 500,000 to 600,000 distinct CDR3 sequences are present, 32% being singletons, with the ten largest covering 2% to 3%. This sample comprised PBMCs from the stem cell graft donor, obtained from the stem cell graft. The source is a human donor who donated a stem cell graft to a child with aplastic anemia.

This chain links TRBV11-3 with TRBJ2-3, with TRBD2 matching 7 bases. The CDR3 is 18 residues long. V shed 2 bases and J 0 bases; nucleotides not matched to a gene: 11. Germline loops: CDR1 SGHNT, CDR2 YENEEA. CDR3 region: CASSLRQSWEGSTDTQYF. In nucleotides, the CDR3 is TGTGCCAGCAGCTTAAGACAGAGTTGGGAGGGCAGCACAGATACGCAGTATTTT.

The chain joins TRBV4-3 to TRBJ2-1, with unresolved D. There are 14 residues in the CDR3. The V and J ends lost 1 base and 1 base respectively, with 5 bases between them. From germline, CDR1 is LGHNA and CDR2 YSLEER. The DNA of the CDR3 is TGCGCCAGCAGCCAAGGGAGATCCTACAATGAGCAGTTCTTC. Translating it yields CASSQGRSYNEQFF.

V usage is TRBV9 and J usage is TRBJ2-7, with D possibly matching TRBD2 (5 bases). Germline-derived CDR1 and CDR2 are SGDLS and YYNGEE. The CDR3 totals 13 residues. V was shortened by 2 bases and J by 0 bases, with 6 bases between the two germline ends. CDR3 sequence: CASSVGNSYEQYF. The CDR3 DNA follows: TGTGCCAGCAGCGTCGGGAACTCCTACGAGCAGTACTTC.

The chain combines TRBV12-3 or TRBV12-4 with TRBJ2-3; 9 nucleotides agree with TRBD1. V gave up 4 bases and J gave up 5 bases; unmatched junction bases: 7. This CDR3 is built from 15 residues. CDR3 coding DNA: TGTGCCAGCAGTTCCCGGACAGGGGAGATAGATACGCAGTATTTT. Translated: CASSSRTGEIDTQYF.

The table lists this clonotype with a few counts. The CDR3 DNA is TGTGCCAGCAGGGTGACAGGGACCTACAATGAGCAGTTCTTC. The encoded protein is CASRVTGTYNEQFF. J is TRBJ2-1 and V is TRBV27; 7 bases fit TRBD1. From germline, CDR1 is MNHEY and CDR2 SMNVEV (reference sequence). The CDR3 consists of 14 residues. Germline trimming cut 6 bases from V and 2 bases from J; bases unmatched to any gene: 4.

This clonotype appeared a few times. This chain joins TRBV5-1 and TRBJ2-2; 9 bases align to TRBD1. The CDR3 covers 14 residues. Germline CDR1 reads SGHRS; CDR2 reads YFSETQ. Germline trimming cut 3 bases from V and 5 bases from J; bases unmatched to any gene: 2. CDR3 in DNA: TGCGCCAGCAGCTCCGGACAGGGGACCGGGGAGCTGTTTTTT. Encoded protein: CASSSGQGTGELFF.

This clonotype was found a few times. V is TRBV5-6 and J is TRBJ2-3; 10 positions match TRBD2. With V trimmed by 1 base and J by 3 bases, 5 bases remained unmatched. CDR3 size: 16 residues. In germline, CDR1 is SGHDT, CDR2 YYEEEE. In DNA form, the CDR3 reads TGTGCCAGCAGCTTGAGACTAGCGGGTGCTACAGATACGCAGTATTTT. This codes for CASSLRLAGATDTQYF.

This chain connects TRBV12-3 or TRBV12-4 to TRBJ2-5, with D hard to call. Trimming removed 3 bases at V and 5 bases at J, with 19 bases between. The length of the CDR3 is 16 residues. The CDR3 protein is CASSLEVGRMGETQYF. The DNA for the CDR3 is TGTGCCAGCAGTTTGGAAGTCGGCAGGATGGGGGAGACCCAGTACTTC.

The chain employs TRBV7-8 and TRBJ1-3, with TRBD1 identical over 11 bases. The length of the CDR3 is 16 residues. Germline values: CDR1 SGHVS, CDR2 FQNEAQ. Trimming cost V 3 bases and J 2 bases; bases outside gene matches: 3. The CDR3 protein is CASSFRDRGTGNTIYF. Here the CDR3 DNA reads TGTGCCAGCAGCTTCCGGGACAGGGGGACTGGAAACACCATATATTTT.

J is TRBJ2-3 and V is TRBV7-2, with D maybe TRBD1 (6 bases). Germline V gene lookup returns CDR1 SGHTA and CDR2 FQGNSA. The CDR3 totals 15 residues. The germline V and J ends were trimmed by 2 bases and 3 bases, with 12 bases remaining between them. The CDR3 coding sequence is TGTGCCAGCAGCTTAAGGGGGTTTGGGACAGATACGCAGTATTTT. Its protein is CASSLRGFGTDTQYF.

The sample holds a few counts of this clonotype. The rearrangement uses TRBV9 and TRBJ1-1; TRBD1 aligns across 10 bases. The germline V gene has CDR1 SGDLS and CDR2 YYNGEE. V was clipped by 3 bases and J by 5 bases; unmatched bases: 13. The CDR3 extends over 17 amino acids. CDR3 protein: CASSEGSGTGVRTEAFF. The CDR3, as DNA: TGTGCCAGCAGCGAGGGGTCCGGGACAGGGGTAAGGACTGAAGCTTTCTTT.

The chain carries TRBV6-2 or TRBV6-3 and TRBJ2-5, with D uncertain. This CDR3 contains 11 residues. V shed 7 bases and J shed 5 bases, with 8 bases lying between them. Germline CDR1 and CDR2: MNHEY and SVGEGT. The CDR3 sequence is CASTDWETQYF. The CDR3 bases are TGTGCCAGCACCGATTGGGAGACCCAGTACTTC.

This clonotype occurred many times. The V call is TRBV11-3, the J call TRBJ2-4; no clear D. CDR3 length: 11 amino acids. V shed 4 bases and J shed 5 bases, with 3 bases lying between them. Germline CDR1 SGHNT, CDR2 YENEEA. Here the CDR3 reads CASSSENIQYF. The CDR3 coding sequence is TGTGCCAGCAGCTCCGAAAACATTCAGTACTTC.

The genes are TRBV4-2 and TRBJ2-1; 7 bases map to TRBD2. CDR3 length: 14 residues. V was pared by 6 bases and J by 7 bases, with 9 bases of the junction left unmatched. CDR1 and CDR2 from the germline V gene are LGHNA and YNFKEQ. The CDR3 reads CASSGREHRNEQFF. CDR3 DNA sequence: TGTGCCAGCAGTGGGAGGGAGCATCGGAATGAGCAGTTCTTC.

The sample holds many counts of this clonotype. This chain connects TRBV10-3 to TRBJ1-6; D is unresolved. Germline V gene sequence: CDR1 ENHRY, CDR2 SYGVKD. The CDR3 has 16 residues. The ends were cut back, 6 bases at V and 0 bases at J, with 12 bases in the middle. Here the CDR3 DNA reads TGTGCCATCAGGGAGCGGGAGAGCTCCTATAATTCACCCCTCCACTTT. The encoded protein is CAIRERESSYNSPLHF.

The rearrangement joins TRBV30 to TRBJ1-1; 12 bases agree with TRBD1. Germline loops: CDR1 GTSNPN, CDR2 SVGIG (reference sequence). This CDR3 has 15 residues. The V segment lost 4 bases and the J segment 4 bases; nucleotides outside the gene matches: 7. The chain's CDR3 is CAWKGQGAAGTEAFF. The CDR3, as DNA: TGTGCCTGGAAGGGACAGGGGGCCGCGGGCACTGAAGCTTTCTTT.